This paragraph covers one T cell receptor beta chain sequence. These data belong to a study of tumor-infiltrating lymphocytes in oesophageal squamous cell carcinoma. TCRdb fed the PCR reads into MiXCR, producing one record per CDR3 protein. The profile shows 12,000 or so distinct CDR3 sequences, about 52% of them singletons. V lost 7 bases to trimming and J lost 0 bases, with 6 bases between them. There are 12 residues in the CDR3. Germline CDR1 SNHLY, CDR2 FYNNEI. The source of this sequence is a female donor with esophageal squamous cell carcinoma. Sequenced: esophageal tumor tissue. The chain combines TRBV2 with TRBJ1-2; D possibly corresponds to TRBD1 (5 bases). This CDR3 reads CASTRANYGYTF. CDR3 coding DNA: TGTGCCAGCACCAGGGCTAACTATGGCTACACCTTC.